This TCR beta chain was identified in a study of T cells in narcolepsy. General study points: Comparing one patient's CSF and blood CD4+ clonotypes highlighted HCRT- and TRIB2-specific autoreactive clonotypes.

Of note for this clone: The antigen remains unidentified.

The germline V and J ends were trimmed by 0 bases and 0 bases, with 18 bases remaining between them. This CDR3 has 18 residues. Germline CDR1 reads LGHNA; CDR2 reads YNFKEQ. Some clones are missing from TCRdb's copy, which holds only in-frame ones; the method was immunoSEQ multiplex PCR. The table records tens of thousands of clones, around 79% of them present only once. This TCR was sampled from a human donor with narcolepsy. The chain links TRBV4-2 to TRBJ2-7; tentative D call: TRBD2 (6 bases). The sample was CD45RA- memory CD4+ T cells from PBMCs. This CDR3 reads CASSQETVTGASSYEQYF. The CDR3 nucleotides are TGTGCCAGCAGCCAAGAAACGGTGACGGGAGCAAGCTCCTACGAGCAGTACTTC.